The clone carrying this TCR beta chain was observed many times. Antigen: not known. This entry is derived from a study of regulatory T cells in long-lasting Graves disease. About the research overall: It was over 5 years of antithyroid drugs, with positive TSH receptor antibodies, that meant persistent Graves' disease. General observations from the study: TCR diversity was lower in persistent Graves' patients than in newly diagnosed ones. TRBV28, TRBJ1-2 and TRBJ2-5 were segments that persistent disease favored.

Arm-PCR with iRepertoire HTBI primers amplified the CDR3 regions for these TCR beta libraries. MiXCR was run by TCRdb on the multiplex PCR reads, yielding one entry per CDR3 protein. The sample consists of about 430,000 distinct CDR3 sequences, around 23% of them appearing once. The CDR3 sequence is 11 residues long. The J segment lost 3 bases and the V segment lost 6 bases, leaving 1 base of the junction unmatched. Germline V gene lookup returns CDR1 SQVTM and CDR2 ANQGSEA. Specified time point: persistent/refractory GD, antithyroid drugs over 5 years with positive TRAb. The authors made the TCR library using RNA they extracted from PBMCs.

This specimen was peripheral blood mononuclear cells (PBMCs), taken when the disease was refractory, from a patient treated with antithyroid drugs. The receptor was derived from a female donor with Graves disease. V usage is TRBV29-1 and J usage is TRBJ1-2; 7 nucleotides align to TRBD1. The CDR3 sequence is CSVGTDYGYTF. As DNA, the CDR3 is TGCAGCGTCGGGACAGACTATGGCTACACCTTC.